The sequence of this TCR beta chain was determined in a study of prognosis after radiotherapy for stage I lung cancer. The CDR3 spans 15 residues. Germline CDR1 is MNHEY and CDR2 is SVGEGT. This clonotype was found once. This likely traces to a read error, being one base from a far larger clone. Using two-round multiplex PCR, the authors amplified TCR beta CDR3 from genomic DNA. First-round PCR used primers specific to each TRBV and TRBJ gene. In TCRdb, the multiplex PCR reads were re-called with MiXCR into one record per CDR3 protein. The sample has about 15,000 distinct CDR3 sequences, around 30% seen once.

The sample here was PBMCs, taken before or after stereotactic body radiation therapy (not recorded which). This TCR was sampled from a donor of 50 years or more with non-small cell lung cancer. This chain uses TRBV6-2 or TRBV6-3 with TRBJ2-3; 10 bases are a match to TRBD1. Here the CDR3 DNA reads TGTGCCAGCAGTGACTCGACAGGGGGCACATATACGCAGTATTTT. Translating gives CASSDSTGGTYTQYF.